Listed here is a single T cell receptor (beta chain). This sample is drawn from a study of shared clonotypes between healthy human individuals. This CDR3 is built from 13 residues. Germline V lookup: CDR1 KGHSH, CDR2 LQKENI. Losses at the gene ends were 8 bases for V and 4 bases for J; bases not matched to a gene: 4. The data were produced by immunoSEQ multiplex PCR, yet TCRdb's version contains in-frame clones alone and is incomplete. The profile shows roughly 1 million clones, around four fifths of them singletons. This chain joins TRBV18 and TRBJ1-4; 7 bases align to TRBD1. The sequenced sample consisted of memory CD4+ T cells sorted from blood. Subset indicated: CD45RA-negative fraction. The TCR sequence derives from a man younger than 35 in good health. The DNA for the CDR3 is TGTGCCAGCACCCAGGGGGTTAATGAAAAACTGTTTTTT. Translation gives CASTQGVNEKLFF.